The 8 T cell receptor beta chains below come from one sample, sequenced in a study of T cells after yellow fever vaccination. Each CDR3 protein is one row after TCRdb ran MiXCR on the 5' RACE reads. The sample carries about 200,000 distinct CDR3 sequences, more than 3% recorded once. The sample was CD4+ T cells sorted from PBMCs, taken 10 days after the yellow fever booster vaccination. The receptor set was obtained from a man between 18 and 29 years old who received the YFV17D yellow fever vaccine.

The rearrangement uses TRBV20-1 and TRBJ1-1; D not certain. CDR3 length: 13 amino acids. The germline gives CDR1 DFQATT, CDR2 SNEGSKA (reference sequence). V lost 5 bases and J 3 bases, leaving 13 bases between the germline ends. The CDR3 region has the DNA TGCAGTGCTTCCTCAGACCCAGACACTGAAGCTTTCTTT. The encoded protein is CSASSDPDTEAFF.

This clonotype was seen ten or more times. The V gene is TRBV5-6, the J gene TRBJ2-1; D unresolved. In germline, CDR1 is SGHDT, CDR2 YYEEEE. The CDR3 length is 14 residues. V was trimmed by 0 bases and J by 3 bases, leaving 7 bases between them. The CDR3 loop reads CASSLETYYNEQFF. In nucleotides, the CDR3 is TGTGCCAGCAGCTTGGAGACTTACTACAATGAGCAGTTCTTC.

Points on this clonotype: The junction does not match germline at one end; this may be a read error. The rearrangement links TRBV7-2 to TRBJ2-1; 11 nucleotides match TRBD2. This CDR3 is 16 amino acids long. The germline V gene has CDR1 SGHTA and CDR2 FQGNSA. The CDR3 DNA reads TGTGCCAGCAGCTACACAGGGCTAGCGGGGGGTAGTAACTCCGTCTTC. Translating gives CASSYTGLAGGSNSVF.

This clonotype was detected ten times or more. V usage is TRBV6-5 and J usage is TRBJ1-6; D is perhaps TRBD1 (5 bases). The CDR3 extends over 14 amino acids. Germline CDR1 MNHEY, CDR2 SVGAGI. The V gene lost 6 bases and the J gene lost 7 bases, with 13 bases spanning the gap. The chain's CDR3 is CASRKRDRNSPLHF. The DNA of the CDR3 is TGTGCCAGCAGAAAACGGGACCGGAATTCACCCCTCCACTTT.

This clonotype was seen many times. The rearrangement links TRBV7-9 to TRBJ1-6; tentatively, D is TRBD1 (5 bases). Trimming cost V 6 bases and J 6 bases, with 12 bases left between them. This CDR3 region has 14 residues. The germline gives CDR1 SEHNR, CDR2 FQNEAQ (reference sequence). For the CDR3, the DNA is TGTGCCAGCAGTGGTGGGGGATTTAATTCACCCCTCCACTTT. Translation gives CASSGGGFNSPLHF.

This clonotype has more than one count but fewer than ten. The CDR3 sequence is CASSLLDRGRNSPLHF. The DNA for the CDR3 is TGTGCCAGCAGCTTATTAGACAGGGGACGCAATTCACCCCTCCACTTT. The chain links TRBV7-2 to TRBJ1-6; 8 nucleotides match TRBD1. V dropped 2 bases and J dropped 7; count of bases not matched to a gene: 7. The CDR3 has 16 residues. The germline V gene has CDR1 SGHTA and CDR2 FQGNSA.

The V and J genes are TRBV6-2 or TRBV6-3 and TRBJ2-3; the match to TRBD2 covers 7 bases. J was trimmed by 0 bases and V by 3 bases; bases with no gene match: 6. CDR1 and CDR2 (germline): MNHEY, SVGEGT. The CDR3 has 16 residues. The CDR3 nucleotides are TGTGCCAGCAGTTATCCTCAAGCGGGAAGCACAGATACGCAGTATTTT. Translating it yields CASSYPQAGSTDTQYF.

This clonotype was detected many times. The V gene is TRBV20-1, the J gene TRBJ2-1; tentative D call: TRBD1 (6 bases). Germline CDR1 and CDR2: DFQATT and SNEGSKA (reference sequence). V was cut by 6 bases and J by 6 bases, with 15 bases left in between. This CDR3 is built from 13 residues. The CDR3 coding sequence is TGCAGTGCGCTTCTCGGGACACTCAATGAGCAGTTCTTC. Its protein is CSALLGTLNEQFF.